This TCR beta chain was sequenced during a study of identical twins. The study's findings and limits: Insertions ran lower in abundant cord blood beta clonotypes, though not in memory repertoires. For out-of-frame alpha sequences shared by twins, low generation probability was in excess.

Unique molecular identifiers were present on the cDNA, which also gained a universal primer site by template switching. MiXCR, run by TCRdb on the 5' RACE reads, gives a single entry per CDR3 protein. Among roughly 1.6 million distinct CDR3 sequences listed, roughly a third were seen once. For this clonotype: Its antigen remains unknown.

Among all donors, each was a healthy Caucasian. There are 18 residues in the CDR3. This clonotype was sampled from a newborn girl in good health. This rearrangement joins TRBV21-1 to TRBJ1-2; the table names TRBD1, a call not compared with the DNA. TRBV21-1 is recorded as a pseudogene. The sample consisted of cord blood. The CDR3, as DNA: TGTGCCAGCAGCAAACGCCCAATCGGGACAGGGGGCTTCTATGGCTACACCTTC. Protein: CASSKRPIGTGGFYGYTF.